This T cell receptor beta chain is drawn from a study of blood T cells in healthy people across ages. As for the study in general: Through template switching, about one barcoded beta molecule was captured per two T cells, as measured in model experiments.

Each donor gave ten milliliters of peripheral blood. The CDR3 extends over 11 amino acids. Trimming removed 3 bases at V and 7 bases at J, with 6 bases between. Germline values: CDR1 MDHEN, CDR2 SYDVKM. It was with a sample-barcoded 5' primer and a J-beta primer mix that a second PCR of roughly 7 to 12 cycles was run. MiXCR, run by TCRdb on the 5' RACE reads, gives a single entry per CDR3 protein. The table records about 1.4 million distinct CDR3 sequences, approximately 63% of them present only once. The sequenced sample consisted of blood. This clonotype was obtained from a young man in good health. The chain recombines TRBV28 with TRBJ1-1; D unclear. The CDR3 here is CASSLPGEAFF. CDR3 coding DNA: TGTGCCAGCAGTTTGCCGGGTGAAGCTTTCTTT.